The rows below give T cell receptor beta chains drawn from one sample of a study of blood T cell repertoires in COVID-19. The method was immunoSEQ multiplex PCR; TCRdb's version includes in-frame clones alone and lacks a portion of them. The sample records about 72,000 clones, approximately 84% being singletons. What was sequenced was peripheral blood. These receptors came from a man between 65 and 85 years old with active or convalescent COVID-19. Both conserved end residues are part of each CDR3. A D gene is named only where the DNA matches it firmly. Size tells how often a clone was seen (once, few, many) or the class of an expanded clone, and some rows leave it out.

j_call: TRBJ2-7; clone_size: -; d_call: -; v_call: TRBV30; cdr3_nt: TGTGCCTGGAATAGCGGGACAGTCTCCTACGAGCAGTACTTC; cdr3_aa: CAWNSGTVSYEQYF
j_call: TRBJ2-7; clone_size: -; d_call: -; v_call: TRBV10-3; cdr3_nt: TGTGCCATCAGCGCCGAGCGTAGAAACGAGCAGTACTTC; cdr3_aa: CAISAERRNEQYF
j_call: TRBJ1-1; clone_size: -; d_call: -; v_call: TRBV7-9; cdr3_nt: TGTGCCAGCAGCTTACGGGACACTGAAGCTTTCTTT; cdr3_aa: CASSLRDTEAFF
j_call: TRBJ1-1; clone_size: -; d_call: TRBD1; v_call: TRBV6-1; cdr3_nt: TGTGCCAGCAGTGAATGGAAGATGACAGGGCTAATCACTGAAGCTTTCTTT; cdr3_aa: CASSEWKMTGLITEAFF
j_call: TRBJ1-5; clone_size: -; d_call: TRBD1; v_call: TRBV27; cdr3_nt: TGTGCCAGCAGTTGGTCCGGGACAGGGGGTTGGCCCCAGCATTTT; cdr3_aa: CASSWSGTGGWPQHF
j_call: TRBJ2-7; clone_size: -; d_call: -; v_call: TRBV7-6; cdr3_nt: TGTGCCAGCAGCTTAGTACCCGGCTCCTACGAGCAGTACTTC; cdr3_aa: CASSLVPGSYEQYF
j_call: TRBJ2-5; clone_size: -; d_call: TRBD1; v_call: TRBV24-1; cdr3_nt: TGTGCCACCAGTGAGCTCCACACAGGGGGCCAAGAGACCCAGTACTTC; cdr3_aa: CATSELHTGGQETQYF
j_call: TRBJ1-5; clone_size: -; d_call: -; v_call: TRBV5-1; cdr3_nt: TGCGCCAGCAGCCTCTACGGGGGCAATCAGCCCCAGCATTTT; cdr3_aa: CASSLYGGNQPQHF
j_call: TRBJ1-1; clone_size: -; d_call: TRBD1; v_call: TRBV7-3; cdr3_nt: TGTGCCAGCAGCTTGGTACAGACAGGGATGAACACTGAAGCTTTCTTT; cdr3_aa: CASSLVQTGMNTEAFF
j_call: TRBJ1-2; clone_size: -; d_call: TRBD1; v_call: TRBV5-1; cdr3_nt: TGCGCCAGCAGCAACTGGACAGGGGGTCACTATGGCTACACCTTC; cdr3_aa: CASSNWTGGHYGYTF
j_call: TRBJ1-1; clone_size: -; d_call: -; v_call: TRBV19; cdr3_nt: TGTGCCAGTAGTAACGGACAGCAACGTGAAGCTTTCTTT; cdr3_aa: CASSNGQQREAFF
j_call: TRBJ1-2; clone_size: -; d_call: -; v_call: TRBV27; cdr3_nt: TGTGCCAGCAGTTTATCGGGCGACCTCTATGGCTACACCTTC; cdr3_aa: CASSLSGDLYGYTF
j_call: TRBJ1-2; clone_size: -; d_call: -; v_call: TRBV6-1; cdr3_nt: TGTGCCAGCAGTGAAGCGGGAGGGCGTGATGGCTACACCTTC; cdr3_aa: CASSEAGGRDGYTF
j_call: TRBJ2-5; clone_size: -; d_call: -; v_call: TRBV5-1; cdr3_nt: TGCGCCAGCAGCTTGGGGGCTAGCCCCGTGGAGACCCAGTACTTC; cdr3_aa: CASSLGASPVETQYF
j_call: TRBJ2-2; clone_size: once; d_call: -; v_call: TRBV6-4; cdr3_nt: TGTGCCAGCCGCCCGGCGAGGGTTCACACCGGGGAGCTGTTTTTT; cdr3_aa: CASRPARVHTGELFF
j_call: TRBJ1-5; clone_size: once; d_call: TRBD1; v_call: TRBV5-8; cdr3_nt: TGTGCCAGCAGCTTAGGACAGGGGGCATATAGCAATCAGCCCCAGCATTTT; cdr3_aa: CASSLGQGAYSNQPQHF
j_call: TRBJ1-2; clone_size: once; d_call: -; v_call: TRBV4-1; cdr3_nt: TGCGCCAGCAGCCAAGAAGGCAGGGGTATAGGTGGCTACACCTTC; cdr3_aa: CASSQEGRGIGGYTF
j_call: TRBJ1-1; clone_size: once; d_call: -; v_call: TRBV6-5; cdr3_nt: TGTGCCAGCAGTTACTCCCCGGGGAACACTGAAGCTTTCTTT; cdr3_aa: CASSYSPGNTEAFF
j_call: TRBJ2-5; clone_size: -; d_call: -; v_call: TRBV28; cdr3_nt: TGTGCCAGCAGTTTATTTGGAGCGACCCTGACCCAGTACTTC; cdr3_aa: CASSLFGATLTQYF
j_call: TRBJ2-1; clone_size: -; d_call: -; v_call: TRBV5-6; cdr3_nt: TGTGCCAGCAGCCCACATTCAGGGGTTGGGTCCGTCTTC; cdr3_aa: CASSPHSGVGSVF
j_call: TRBJ2-1; clone_size: -; d_call: -; v_call: TRBV29-1; cdr3_nt: TGCAGCGCTGGGGGCGGGAGTATAGATGAGCAGTTCTTC; cdr3_aa: CSAGGGSIDEQFF
j_call: TRBJ1-1; clone_size: -; d_call: -; v_call: TRBV2; cdr3_nt: TGTGCCAGCATTAGGGACTCGAACACTGAAGCTTTCTTT; cdr3_aa: CASIRDSNTEAFF
j_call: TRBJ1-2; clone_size: -; d_call: -; v_call: TRBV3-1/TRBV3-2; cdr3_nt: TGTGCCAGCAGCCAAGTGGCAGGGTGGGGCTACACCTTC; cdr3_aa: CASSQVAGWGYTF
j_call: TRBJ1-2; clone_size: few; d_call: -; v_call: TRBV18; cdr3_nt: TGTGCCAGCTCATCAGGACCCAGGGGAGTCTATGGCTACACCTTC; cdr3_aa: CASSSGPRGVYGYTF
j_call: TRBJ2-7; clone_size: -; d_call: -; v_call: TRBV19; cdr3_nt: TGTGCCAGTAGTTCGATGCGGGGCTCAGTATCCTACGAGCAGTACTTC; cdr3_aa: CASSSMRGSVSYEQYF
j_call: TRBJ2-6; clone_size: -; d_call: -; v_call: TRBV4-2; cdr3_nt: TGTGCCAGCAGCCAAGAATCCAGGGTCGGGGCCAACGTCCTGACTTTC; cdr3_aa: CASSQESRVGANVLTF